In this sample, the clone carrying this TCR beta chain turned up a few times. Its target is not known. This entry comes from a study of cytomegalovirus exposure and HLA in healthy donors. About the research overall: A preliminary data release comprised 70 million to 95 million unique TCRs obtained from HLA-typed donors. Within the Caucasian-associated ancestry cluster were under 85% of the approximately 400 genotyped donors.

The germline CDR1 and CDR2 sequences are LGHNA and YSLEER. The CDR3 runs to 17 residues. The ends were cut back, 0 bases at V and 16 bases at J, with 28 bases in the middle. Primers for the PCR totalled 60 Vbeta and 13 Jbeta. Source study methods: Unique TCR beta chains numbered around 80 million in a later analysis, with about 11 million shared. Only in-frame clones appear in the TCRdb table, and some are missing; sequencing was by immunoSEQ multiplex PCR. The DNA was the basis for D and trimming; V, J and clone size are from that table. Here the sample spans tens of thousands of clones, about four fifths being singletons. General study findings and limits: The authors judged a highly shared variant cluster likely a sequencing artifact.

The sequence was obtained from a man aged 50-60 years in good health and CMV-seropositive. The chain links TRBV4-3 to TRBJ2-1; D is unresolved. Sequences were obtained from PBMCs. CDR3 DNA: TGCGCCAGCAGCCAAGATATGATCGTACTCATCTACAATGAGGATTTCTTC. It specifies CASSQDMIVLIYNEDFF.